The T cell receptor (beta chain) under discussion was sequenced for a study of early T cells in non-severe SARS-CoV-2 infection. Study background: Sequencing input comprised bulk RNA from unsorted whole blood; chain pairing was not available.

Each single cDNA molecule received a unique molecular identifier. Each CDR3 protein is one row after TCRdb ran MiXCR on the 5' RACE reads. The table has 100,000 to 150,000 distinct CDR3 sequences, more than 13% seen once. The sample holds a few counts of this clonotype. Its antigen is as yet unknown. The CDR3 extends over 15 amino acids. Germline V lookup: CDR1 LNHDA, CDR2 SQIVND (reference sequence). Trimming removed 9 bases from V and 2 bases from J; junction bases left unmatched: 12. General study findings and limits: Anti-spike CD8 specificities were favored by VDJdb matching, whose results missed private and CD4 specificities.

Source material: whole blood. The receptor was derived from an adult who was a healthcare worker with PCR-confirmed SARS-CoV-2 infection or an uninfected control (not recorded which). The chain uses TRBV19 and TRBJ1-2, with 7 positions matching TRBD1. The CDR3 protein is CASRNGGTVNYGYTF. CDR3 DNA: TGTGCCAGCAGAAACGGGGGGACAGTCAACTATGGCTACACCTTC.